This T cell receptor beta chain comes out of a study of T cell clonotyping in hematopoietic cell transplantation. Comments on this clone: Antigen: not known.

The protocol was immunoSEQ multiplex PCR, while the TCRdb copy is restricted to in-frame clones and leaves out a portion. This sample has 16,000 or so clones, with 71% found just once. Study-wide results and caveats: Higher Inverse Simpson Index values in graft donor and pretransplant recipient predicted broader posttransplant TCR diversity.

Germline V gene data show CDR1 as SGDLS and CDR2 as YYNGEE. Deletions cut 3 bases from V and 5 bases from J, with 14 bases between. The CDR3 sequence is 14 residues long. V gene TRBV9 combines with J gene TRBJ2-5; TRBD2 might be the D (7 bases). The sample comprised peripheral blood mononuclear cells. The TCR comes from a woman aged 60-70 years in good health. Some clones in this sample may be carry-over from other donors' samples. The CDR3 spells CASSAKGGVETQYF. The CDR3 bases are TGTGCCAGCAGCGCCAAAGGGGGGGTTGAGACCCAGTACTTC.